This T cell receptor (beta chain) originates from a study of T cells in Graves' hyperthyroidism and ophthalmopathy. The study's findings and limits: Blood held most thyroid clonotypes expanded above 0.001 frequency. Through a model of 13 V-J features, ophthalmopathy was separated from stable hyperthyroidism.

The ends were cut back, 6 bases at V and 6 bases at J, with 14 bases in the middle. The CDR3 runs 14 residues. CDR1 MNHEY and CDR2 SMNVEV come from the germline V gene (reference sequence). A patient was excluded if there was uncontrolled infection, other autoimmune disease, pregnancy or lactation. Amplification of TCR beta CDR3 regions was performed using RNA transcripts as template. The HTBI primer set was used in a first-round RT-PCR of the TCR CDR3. Via MiXCR, TCRdb re-called the multiplex PCR reads, giving one row per CDR3 protein. The table lists 450,000 to 650,000 distinct CDR3 sequences, 14% of them singletons. In its sample, this clonotype was seen many times. Its target is not known.

This clonotype originated in a woman younger than 30 with Graves' ophthalmopathy. The rearrangement uses TRBV27 and TRBJ1-4; tentative D call: TRBD1 (5 bases). The source material was blood. DNA for the CDR3: TGTGCCAGCAGCTGGGGACTGCTGGATGAAAAACTGTTTTTT. It codes for CASSWGLLDEKLFF.